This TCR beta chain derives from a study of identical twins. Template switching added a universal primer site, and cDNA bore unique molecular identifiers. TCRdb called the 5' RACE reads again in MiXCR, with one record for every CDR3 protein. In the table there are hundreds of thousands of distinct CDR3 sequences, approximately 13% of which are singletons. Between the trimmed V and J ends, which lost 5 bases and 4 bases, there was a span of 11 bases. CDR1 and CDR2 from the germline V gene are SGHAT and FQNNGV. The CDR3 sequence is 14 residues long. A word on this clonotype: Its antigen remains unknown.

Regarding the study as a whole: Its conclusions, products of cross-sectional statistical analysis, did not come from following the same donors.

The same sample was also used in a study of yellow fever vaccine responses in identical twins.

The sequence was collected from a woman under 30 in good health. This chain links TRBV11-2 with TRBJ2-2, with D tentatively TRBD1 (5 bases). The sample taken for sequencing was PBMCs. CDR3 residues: CASSILDSTGELFF. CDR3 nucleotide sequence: TGTGCCAGCAGCATTCTAGACAGCACCGGGGAGCTGTTTTTT.